The next 5 T cell receptor beta chains were all read from a single sample in a study of CD8+CD57+ T cells in acquired aplastic anemia (dated by TCRdb to the late 2010s). Patients chosen for sequencing had shown expansion of CD8+CD57+ cells by flow cytometry. TCRdb names Illumina HiSeq 2000 as the instrument used. Genomic DNA was used as template for profiling of TCR beta VDJ combinations and CDR3 sequences. TCRdb reprocessing: public reads trimmed at Q25 with fastp, clones called with MiXCR, in-frame beta chains kept. Each CDR3 protein appears once, grouped with its most common genes and DNA. The sample table contains 100,000 to 150,000 distinct CDR3 sequences; only one count was recorded for about 40% of them. The ten largest make up under 3% of the sample. Input material: sorted CD4+, CD8+, or CD8+CD57+ T cells (not recorded which) from PBMCs. Every receptor here comes from a human donor with aplastic anemia.

A note on this clonotype: At one end the junction does not follow the germline gene, possibly because of a read error. The V gene is TRBV7-3, the J gene TRBJ2-1; 9 bases line up with TRBD1. Germline V gives CDR1 SGHTA, CDR2 FQGTGA. This CDR3 comprises 15 residues. This CDR3 is CAGSLTGTGTNEQFF. The CDR3 region has the DNA TGTGCCGGCAGCTTAACCGGGACAGGGACCAATGAGCAGTTCTTC.

This clonotype was seen more than once but under ten times. The chain recombines TRBV2 with TRBJ1-1, with D perhaps TRBD1 (5 bases). Deletions cut 2 bases from V and 1 base from J, with 11 bases between. In germline, CDR1 is SNHLY, CDR2 FYNNEI. CDR3 length: 15 residues. CDR3 nucleotides: TGTGCCAGCAGTGAAAGGGGCAGGACGAACACTGAAGCTTTCTTT. This codes for CASSERGRTNTEAFF.

This clonotype was counted many times. This chain connects TRBV20-1 to TRBJ2-3; D call uncertain. The CDR3 runs to 12 residues. CDR1 DFQATT and CDR2 SNEGSKA come from the germline V gene (reference sequence). Trimming removed 7 bases from V and 0 bases from J, with 8 bases in between. In DNA form, the CDR3 reads TGCAGTGAAGCTATCAGCACAGATACGCAGTATTTT. Amino acid sequence: CSEAISTDTQYF.

This clonotype has ten or more counts. CDR3 loop: CASSGGRGAGDTQYF. The CDR3 DNA reads TGCGCCAGCAGTGGGGGGCGGGGGGCCGGGGATACGCAGTATTTT. The chain links TRBV10-2 to TRBJ2-3; 8 bases are shared with TRBD2. In germline, CDR1 is WSHSY, CDR2 SAAADI. The J segment lost 6 bases and the V segment lost 4 bases, leaving 9 bases of the junction unmatched. There are 15 residues in the CDR3.

As to this clonotype: Being one base from a much bigger clone, this may be a read error. The chain carries TRBV6-1 and TRBJ2-7; tentatively, D is TRBD1 (6 bases). This CDR3 is 13 amino acids long. Germline lookup yields CDR1 MNHNS and CDR2 SASEGT. The ends were cut back, 10 bases at V and 0 bases at J, with 13 bases in the middle. The CDR3 DNA is TGTGCCACTTCTGGGGACAACTCCTACGAGCAGTACTTC. Translating gives CATSGDNSYEQYF.